The clone carrying this TCR beta chain was seen only a few times. The target antigen is unknown. CDR1 and CDR2 from the germline V gene are SGHVS and FNYEAQ. The CDR3 length is 15 residues. The V end was cut by 1 base, the J end by 5 bases, with 12 bases between. Time point meaning: patch test 1, 2 weeks after DPC sensitization. Indicated treatment: therapeutic diphenylcyclopropenone sensitization with weekly scalp DPC. The source of the sample is a study of human T cells and chemical hapten exposure. Points from the study as a whole: Controls formed significantly fewer large CDR3 similarity clusters than expanded TCRs did. There was alopecia in the donors, so their immune response may differ from that of healthy people. TCRs above 1 in 1000 frequency did not change with DPC sensitization.

TCRdb ran MiXCR on the RACE reads and lists one entry per CDR3 protein. The table lists about 120,000 distinct CDR3 sequences, 9.5% to 13% of them singletons. The chain couples TRBV7-6 to TRBJ2-1; D might be TRBD1 or TRBD2, each matching 6 bases. The sample in question was whole blood, obtained in connection with sensitization to the hapten diphenylcyclopropenone (DPC). The TCR originated in a woman aged 45-65 years with alopecia areata. Some clones in this sample may be carry-over from other donors' samples. The CDR3 DNA sequence: TGTGCCAGCAGCTTAGTAAGGGGGGCAAACAATGAGCAGTTCTTC. It encodes CASSLVRGANNEQFF.